Described below is a single T cell receptor (beta chain) sequence and its context. These data originate in a study of shared clonotypes between healthy human individuals. In the naive CD8 group, cells lacked CD45RO and were positively selected for CCR7, so terminally differentiated effector memory CD45RA+ cells were left out. Healthy and HIV-negative, the adult donors had no recent acute infections or vaccinations. Here immunoSEQ multiplex PCR was the method, and the copy in TCRdb shows in-frame clones only, minus some. The sample yields around 1.9 million clones, roughly 95% seen once. Trimming removed 3 bases from V and 9 bases from J; junction bases left unmatched: 7. The CDR3 is made up of 16 amino acids. Germline V gives CDR1 LNHNV, CDR2 YYDKDF (reference sequence).

The chain is built from TRBV15 and TRBJ2-1, with TRBD2 identical over 14 bases. The sequencing sample was made of naive CD8+ T cells from PBMCs. This TCR derives from a man aged 18 to 30 in good health. Some clones in this sample may be carry-over from other donors' samples. The CDR3 DNA reads as TGTGCCACCAGCAGCCCAGGGACTAGCGGGAGTGGTGAGCAGTTCTTC. This encodes CATSSPGTSGSGEQFF.